This T cell receptor beta chain is drawn from a study of T-cell memory formation after mild COVID-19. Study findings and constraints: CD4+ bias marked clones expanding day 15 to 37, unlike balanced contracting clones. CD4+ contracting clones were mainly CM and EM; CD8+ ones, EMRA. The pre-infection memory compartment contained some responding clones, suggesting cross-reactive memory joined.

This CDR3 is 17 amino acids long. V lost 0 bases, J lost 5 bases, and 20 bases lay in between. Germline-derived CDR1 and CDR2 are SGHDN and FVKESK. Using constant-segment primers, 5'RACE produced TCR alpha and TCR beta cDNA libraries carrying sample barcodes and UMIs. TCRdb re-derived calls from the 5' RACE reads in MiXCR, one entry per CDR3 protein. There are around 400,000 distinct CDR3 sequences in the sample; more than 20% occur only once, and around 8.8% lies in the top ten. Notes on this clonotype: Its specificity is unknown.

The source material was PBMCs or a T cell subset sorted from them (not recorded which). The clonotype originates from an adult woman who had mild COVID-19 (a few samples of this study predate the infection). Cell type and time point are not known. The chain is built from TRBV14 and TRBJ2-7, with D unresolved. CDR3 amino acids: CASSQDLFAHRLHEQYF. CDR3 nucleotide sequence: TGTGCCAGCAGCCAAGATCTCTTCGCCCACCGGCTCCACGAGCAGTACTTC. Filled out from reference TRBV14 and TRBJ2-7, the complete variable domain reads EAGVTQFPSHSVIEKGQTVTLRCDPISGHDNLYWYRRVMGKEIKFLLHFVKESKQDESGMPNNRFLAERTGGTYSTLKVQPAELEDSGVYFCASSQDLFAHRLHEQYFGPGTRLTVT.